This T cell receptor beta chain is from a study of blood T cell repertoires in COVID-19. In the study overall: COVID-19 samples collected from the United States, Italy and Spain covered acute and convalescent phases.

Generated by immunoSEQ multiplex PCR, the TCRdb table keeps only in-frame clones and is missing some. Found here are approximately 230,000 clones, 70% to 90% of them singletons; the top ten hold 3%. Points on this clone: Other DNA sequences in this specimen translate into the identical CDR3.

CDR1 and CDR2 (germline): SGHTA, FQGTGA. The germline V and J ends were trimmed by 2 bases and 5 bases, with 9 bases remaining between them. CDR3 length: 13 amino acids. The receptor comes from a young man with active or convalescent COVID-19. The sequenced sample consisted of peripheral blood. V and J are TRBV7-3 and TRBJ2-5; D is possibly TRBD1 (5 bases). The CDR3 is CASSLAGAETQYF. The CDR3 DNA is TGTGCCAGCAGCTTAGCTGGGGCCGAGACCCAGTACTTC.